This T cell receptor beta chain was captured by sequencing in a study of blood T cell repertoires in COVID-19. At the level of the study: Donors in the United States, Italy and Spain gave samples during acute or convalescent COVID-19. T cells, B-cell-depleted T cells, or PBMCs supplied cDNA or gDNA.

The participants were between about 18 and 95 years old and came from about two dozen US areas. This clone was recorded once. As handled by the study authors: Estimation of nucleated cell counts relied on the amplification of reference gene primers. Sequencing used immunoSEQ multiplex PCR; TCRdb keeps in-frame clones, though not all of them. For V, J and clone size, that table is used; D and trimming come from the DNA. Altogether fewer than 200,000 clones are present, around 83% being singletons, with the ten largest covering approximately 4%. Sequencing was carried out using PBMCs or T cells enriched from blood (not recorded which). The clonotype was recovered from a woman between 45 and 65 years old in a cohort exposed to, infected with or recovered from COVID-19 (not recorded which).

The CDR3 here is CASSQDRSSYNSPLHF. DNA of the CDR3: TGTGCCAGCAGCCAAGACAGAAGCTCCTATAATTCACCCCTCCACTTT. The chain combines TRBV4-2 with TRBJ1-6; D not resolved. Between the trimmed V and J ends, which lost 0 bases and 0 bases, there was a span of 6 bases. Germline V lookup: CDR1 LGHNA, CDR2 YNFKEQ. The CDR3 covers 16 residues.